These 2 T cell receptor beta chains were all obtained from the same sample, sequenced in a study of T cell repertoires in ileal Crohn's disease. Regarding time point: neoterminal ileum biopsy at postoperative endoscopy, about 6 months after surgery. The data were produced by immunoSEQ multiplex PCR, yet TCRdb's version contains in-frame clones alone and is incomplete. Among about 1,600 clones, about nine tenths were seen once, and the ten largest hold about 15%. Sequenced sample: ileal tissue. Receptors originate from an adult with Crohn's disease.

J is TRBJ1-1 and V is TRBV12-5; D gene uncertain. Between the trimmed V and J ends, which lost 5 bases and 7 bases, there was a span of 8 bases. From germline, CDR1 is LGHNT and CDR2 FRNRAP. The CDR3 loop spans 11 amino acids. The CDR3 here is CASGLGSEAFF. CDR3 coding DNA: TGTGCTAGTGGTCTGGGGAGTGAAGCTTTCTTT.

The CDR3 sequence is CASGPTGPLQETQYF. The CDR3 DNA follows: TGTGCTAGTGGCCCCACAGGGCCCCTCCAAGAGACCCAGTACTTC. V gene TRBV12-5 combines with J gene TRBJ2-5; the D gene is possibly TRBD1 (6 bases). The CDR3 has 15 amino acids. V was trimmed by 6 bases and J by 1 base, leaving 15 bases between them. The germline V gene has CDR1 LGHNT and CDR2 FRNRAP.